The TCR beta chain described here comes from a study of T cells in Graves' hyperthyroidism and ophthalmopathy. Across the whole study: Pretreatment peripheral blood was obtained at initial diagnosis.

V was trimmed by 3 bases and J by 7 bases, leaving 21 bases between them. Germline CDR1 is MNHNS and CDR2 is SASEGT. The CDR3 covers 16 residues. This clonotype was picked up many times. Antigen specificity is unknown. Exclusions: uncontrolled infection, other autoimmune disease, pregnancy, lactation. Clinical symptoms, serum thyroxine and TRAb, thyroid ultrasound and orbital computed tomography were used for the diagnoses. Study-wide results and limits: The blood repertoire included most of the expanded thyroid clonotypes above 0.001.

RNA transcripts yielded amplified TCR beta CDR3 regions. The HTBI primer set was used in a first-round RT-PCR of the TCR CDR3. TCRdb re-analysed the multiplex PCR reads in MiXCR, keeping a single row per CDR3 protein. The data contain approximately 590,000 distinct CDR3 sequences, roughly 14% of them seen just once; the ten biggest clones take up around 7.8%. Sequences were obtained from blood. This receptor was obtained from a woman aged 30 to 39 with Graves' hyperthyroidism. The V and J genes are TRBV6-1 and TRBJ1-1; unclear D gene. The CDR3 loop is CASSDQERVVPNEAFF. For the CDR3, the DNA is TGTGCCAGCAGTGACCAAGAGAGGGTGGTCCCTAATGAAGCTTTCTTT.